This T cell receptor beta chain was documented in a study of blood T cell repertoires in COVID-19 (dated by TCRdb to the early 2020s). Notes on the research overall: The collaborator samples originated in the United States, Italy and Spain and spanned the acute and convalescent phases of COVID-19. The samples were drawn from the first 160 participants of the ongoing ImmuneRACE study and from some 1,300 subjects provided by 6 global collaborators. HLA class I and class II types, where available, came from metadata supplied by the sample provider rather than from assay-based typing. Sample metadata almost always included a de-identified subject ID, COVID-19 status, age in years and sex. The material from the prospective study consisted of cDNA or gDNA derived from T cells, B-cell-depleted T cells, or PBMCs. The repertoires were released in a freely available public database intended as a resource for research on the immune response to SARS-CoV-2. Deeply sampled blood TCRbeta repertoires from subjects exposed to, actively infected with, or recovered from COVID-19 were included in the dataset.

Each collaborating institution followed its own protocols to collect whole blood in K2EDTA tubes. For TCRbeta analysis, collaborators shipped samples as frozen whole blood, isolated PBMCs, or DNA extracted from either of those sample types. On the study overall, not on this receptor specifically: The quantity of clinical and demographic metadata differed by source and by participant and was supplied without curation.

From its cysteine to its phenylalanine, the CDR3 spans 16 amino acids. Only the CDR3 portion is preserved as DNA: 48 bases, with reading frame beginning at the first base. Sequences SGHTA (CDR1) and FQGTGA (CDR2) are obtained from the germline V gene. The germline V and J ends show losses of 1 base and 4 bases respectively, and no gene match explains 6 bases of the junction. Worth noting for this clone: Its antigen remains unidentified. Per-nucleotide qualities are absent, and no much larger clonotype sits a single base away.

TCRbeta CDR3 regions were amplified from genomic DNA by means of the immunoSEQ Assay, a bias-controlled multiplex PCR. In the original analysis: Within the assay, amplification of reference gene primers was used to estimate how many nucleated cells each sample contained. To quantify the absolute abundance of each unique TCRbeta CDR3 rearrangement, sequence reads were collapsed and filtered. Productive Simpson clonality was computed per sample as the square root of Simpson's diversity index over productive rearrangements. Imported from immuneACCESS, the table was reduced by TCRdb to in-frame sequences with V and J called. These copies leave out some clones; in studies compared against another copy, an unresolved V gene accounts for under half, and the cause of the remainder is not known. V and J calls and clone size are copied from that table; D and trimming were computed from the DNA. This sample has 100,000 or so clones in its table, and around four fifths of those were observed once. Clones ranked in the top ten supply 4% to 5.5% of the sample.

Sequencing was performed on peripheral blood. This receptor was obtained from a human donor in a cohort sampled during active COVID-19. The chain employs TRBV7-3 and TRBJ2-1; 8 of the junction bases match TRBD2. The sequenced DNA is TGTGCCAGCAGCTTAAACCAGCGGGGGCCGTACAATGAGCAGTTCTTC. It translates to CASSLNQRGPYNEQFF.